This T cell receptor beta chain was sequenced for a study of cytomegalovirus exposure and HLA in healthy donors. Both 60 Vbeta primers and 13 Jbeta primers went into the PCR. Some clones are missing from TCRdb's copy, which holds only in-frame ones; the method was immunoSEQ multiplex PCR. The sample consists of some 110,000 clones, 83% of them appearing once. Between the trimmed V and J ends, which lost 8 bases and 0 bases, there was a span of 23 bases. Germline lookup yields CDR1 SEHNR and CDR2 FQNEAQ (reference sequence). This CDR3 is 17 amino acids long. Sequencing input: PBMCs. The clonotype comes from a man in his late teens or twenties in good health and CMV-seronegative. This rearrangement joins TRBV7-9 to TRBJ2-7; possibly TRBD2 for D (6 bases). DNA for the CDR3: TGTGCCAGCCCCCTCGGCCGGCTAGCGTCGAGCTCCTACGAGCAGTACTTC. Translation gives CASPLGRLASSSYEQYF.